This T cell receptor beta chain was recorded in a study of human T cells and chemical hapten exposure. There are many counts of this clonotype. Its antigen is as yet unknown. This CDR3 is 16 amino acids long. Germline V gives CDR1 SGHTA, CDR2 FQGNSA. Trimming cost V 5 bases and J 8 bases, with 24 bases left between them. Specified time point: patch test 1, 2 weeks after DPC sensitization. Treatment given: therapeutic diphenylcyclopropenone sensitization with weekly scalp DPC. Unfractionated whole blood yielded the extracted total RNA. The library tagged each cDNA molecule with unique molecular identifiers. TCRdb used MiXCR to reprocess the RACE reads, holding one entry per CDR3 protein. The repertoire includes roughly 50,000 distinct CDR3 sequences, roughly 11% of them detected once, and roughly 1.8% sits in the top ten. Broader study findings: Sensitization with DPC brought no change to TCRs above 1 in 1000 in frequency.

This clonotype was obtained from a woman in her thirties or forties with alopecia areata. Some clones in this sample may be carry-over from other donors' samples. The chain uses TRBV7-2 and TRBJ1-1; the D gene is possibly TRBD1 (6 bases). The sample in question was whole blood, obtained in connection with sensitization to the hapten diphenylcyclopropenone (DPC). This CDR3 reads CASSTHRAAGVDEAFF. In DNA form, the CDR3 reads TGTGCCAGCAGCACTCATCGGGCGGCAGGGGTAGACGAAGCTTTCTTT.